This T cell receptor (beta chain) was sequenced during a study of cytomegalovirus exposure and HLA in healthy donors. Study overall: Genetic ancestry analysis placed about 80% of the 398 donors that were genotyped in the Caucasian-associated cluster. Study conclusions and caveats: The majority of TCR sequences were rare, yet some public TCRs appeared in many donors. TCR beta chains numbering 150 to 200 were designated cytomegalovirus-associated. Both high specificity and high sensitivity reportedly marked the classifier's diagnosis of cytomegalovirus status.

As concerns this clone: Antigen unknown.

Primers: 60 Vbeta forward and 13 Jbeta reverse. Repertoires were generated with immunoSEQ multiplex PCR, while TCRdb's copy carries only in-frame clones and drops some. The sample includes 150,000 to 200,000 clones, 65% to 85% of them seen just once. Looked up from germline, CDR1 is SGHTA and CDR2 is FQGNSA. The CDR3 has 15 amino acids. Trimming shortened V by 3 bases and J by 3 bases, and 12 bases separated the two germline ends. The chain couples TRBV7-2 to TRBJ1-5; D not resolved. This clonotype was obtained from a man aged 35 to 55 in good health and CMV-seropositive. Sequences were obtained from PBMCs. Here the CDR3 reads CASSLTLDTNQPQHF. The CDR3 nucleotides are TGTGCCAGCAGCTTGACTCTGGATACCAATCAGCCCCAGCATTTT.